One and the same sample provided the 9 T cell receptor beta chains below, sequenced in a study of T cells in Graves' hyperthyroidism and ophthalmopathy. TCR beta CDR3 sequences were amplified from RNA transcripts. The HTBI primer set drove a first-round RT-PCR of the TCR CDR3. TCRdb re-called the multiplex PCR reads through MiXCR, storing one row per CDR3 protein. Altogether about 550,000 distinct CDR3 sequences are present, under 25% being singletons, with the ten largest covering approximately 26%. The sequencing sample was made of blood. These receptors were collected from a man aged 18 to 29 with Graves' hyperthyroidism.

This clonotype showed up many times. The chain carries TRBV10-3 and TRBJ1-5; D gene unclear. Trimming pared 0 bases from V and 2 bases from J, leaving 8 bases between. The CDR3 sequence is 15 residues long. CDR1 and CDR2 from the germline V gene are ENHRY and SYGVKD. CDR3 bases: TGTGCCATCAGTGAGTCTGGGGTTGGCAATCAGCCCCAGCATTTT. This codes for CAISESGVGNQPQHF.

The chain is built from TRBV19 and TRBJ1-1; possible D gene TRBD1, 6 bases. The ends were cut back, 6 bases at V and 11 bases at J, with 22 bases in the middle. The CDR3 is made up of 14 amino acids. Germline V gives CDR1 LNHDA, CDR2 SQIVND (reference sequence). CDR3 in DNA: TGTGCCAGTAGCCCTACAGGGCCCATCCCGAAGGCTTTCTTT. Amino acids: CASSPTGPIPKAFF.

There are many counts of this clonotype. The CDR3 sequence is CASSLSGLGQGKTEAFF. The CDR3 DNA is TGTGCCAGCAGTTTATCAGGCCTAGGACAGGGAAAAACTGAAGCTTTCTTT. The chain has TRBV27 and TRBJ1-1, with TRBD1 matching over 8 bases. Trimming at V came to 0 bases and at J to 5 bases, leaving 11 bases not matched to a gene. CDR3 size: 17 residues. CDR1 MNHEY and CDR2 SMNVEV come from the germline V gene (reference sequence).

This clonotype was counted only a few times. The chain is built from TRBV11-2 and TRBJ2-7, with 7 bases identical to TRBD2. With 1 base clipped from V and 0 bases from J, the junction kept 12 bases outside the gene matches. There are 18 residues in the CDR3. The germline V gene encodes CDR1 SGHAT and CDR2 FQNNGV. CDR3 in amino acids: CASSLGSSFRGVSYEQYF. The CDR3 DNA reads TGTGCCAGCAGCTTAGGATCTAGTTTTCGGGGGGTCTCCTACGAGCAGTACTTC.

This clonotype was observed many times. The V and J genes are TRBV28 and TRBJ2-5; no clear D gene. CDR3 size: 14 residues. Trimming removed 1 base from V and 5 bases from J, with 11 bases in between. Germline CDR1 MDHEN, CDR2 SYDVKM. CDR3 protein: CASSLLGPGETQYF. As DNA, the CDR3 is TGTGCCAGCAGTTTATTAGGCCCTGGGGAGACCCAGTACTTC. Filled out from reference TRBV28 and TRBJ2-5, the complete variable domain reads DVKVTQSSRYLVKRTGEKVFLECVQDMDHENMFWYRQDPGLGLRLIYFSYDVKMKEKGDIPEGYSVSREKKERFSLILESASTNQTSMYLCASSLLGPGETQYFGPGTRLLVL.

This clonotype was counted ten times or more. Written as DNA, the CDR3 is TGTGCCAGCAGCTTAGGGCTGATGAACACTGAAGCTTTCTTT. Translated, it gives CASSLGLMNTEAFF. The chain employs TRBV7-2 and TRBJ1-1; D unresolved. The CDR3 is 14 amino acids. The germline V gene encodes CDR1 SGHTA and CDR2 FQGNSA. The V gene lost 1 base and the J gene lost 0 bases, with 6 bases spanning the gap.

To note about this clonotype: Sequence at one end of the junction differs from germline and may be a read error. The J gene is TRBJ2-5, the V gene TRBV5-5; possibly TRBD2 for D (5 bases). CDR1 and CDR2 (germline): SGHKS, YYEKEE (reference sequence). The CDR3 length is 13 residues. The CDR3 here is CASSLADIESQYF. CDR3 sequence (DNA): TGTGCCAGCAGCTTAGCGGATATAGAGAGCCAGTACTTC.

In this sample, this clonotype turned up a few times. This rearrangement joins TRBV4-1 to TRBJ1-1, with D unclear. The CDR3 has 15 residues. Germline V gene sequence: CDR1 MGHRA, CDR2 YSYEKL. V was cut by 1 base and J by 0 bases, with 9 bases left in between. In DNA form, the CDR3 reads TGCGCCAGCAGCCAAGGGTTCGGGGTGAACACTGAAGCTTTCTTT. As protein: CASSQGFGVNTEAFF.

The J gene is TRBJ2-7, the V gene TRBV10-2; D assignment may be TRBD1 or TRBD2 (6 bases each). The CDR3 consists of 15 residues. Deletions cut 7 bases from V and 2 bases from J, with 18 bases between. Germline-derived CDR1 and CDR2 are WSHSY and SAAADI. The CDR3 loop reads CASNPGGHGTYEQYF. The DNA for the CDR3 is TGCGCCAGCAACCCTGGGGGGCATGGAACCTACGAGCAGTACTTC.